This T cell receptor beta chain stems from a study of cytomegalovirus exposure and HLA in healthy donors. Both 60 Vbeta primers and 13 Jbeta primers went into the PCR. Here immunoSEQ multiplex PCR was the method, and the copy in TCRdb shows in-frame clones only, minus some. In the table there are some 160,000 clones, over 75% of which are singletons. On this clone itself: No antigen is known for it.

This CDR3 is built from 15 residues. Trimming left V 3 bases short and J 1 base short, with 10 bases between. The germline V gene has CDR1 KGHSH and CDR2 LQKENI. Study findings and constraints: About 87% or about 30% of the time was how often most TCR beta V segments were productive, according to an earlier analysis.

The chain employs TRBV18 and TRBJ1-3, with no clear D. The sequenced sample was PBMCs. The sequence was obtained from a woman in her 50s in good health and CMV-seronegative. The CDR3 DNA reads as TGTGCCAGCTCACCCATTTCCCAGTCTGGAAACACCATATATTTT. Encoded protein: CASSPISQSGNTIYF.